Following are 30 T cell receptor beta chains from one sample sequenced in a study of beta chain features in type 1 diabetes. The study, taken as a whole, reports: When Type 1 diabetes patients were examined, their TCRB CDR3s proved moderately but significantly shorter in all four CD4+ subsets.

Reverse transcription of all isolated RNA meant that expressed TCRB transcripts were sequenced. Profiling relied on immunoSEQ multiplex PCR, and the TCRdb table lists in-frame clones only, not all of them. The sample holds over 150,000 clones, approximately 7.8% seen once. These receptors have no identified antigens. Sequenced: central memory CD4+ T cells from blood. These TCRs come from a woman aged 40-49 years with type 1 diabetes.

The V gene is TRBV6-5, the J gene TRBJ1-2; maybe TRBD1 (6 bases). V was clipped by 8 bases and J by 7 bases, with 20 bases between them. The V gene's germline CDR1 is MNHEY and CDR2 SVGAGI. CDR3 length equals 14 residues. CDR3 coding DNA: TGTGCCAGCGGAGAAAGGGGGTCGGCGCGTGGCTACACCTTC. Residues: CASGERGSARGYTF.

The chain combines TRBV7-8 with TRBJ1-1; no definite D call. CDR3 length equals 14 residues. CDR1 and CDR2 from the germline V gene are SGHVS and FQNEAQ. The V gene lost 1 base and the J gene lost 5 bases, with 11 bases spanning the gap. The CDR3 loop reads CASSLGAAGTEAFF. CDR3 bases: TGTGCCAGCAGCTTAGGAGCAGCCGGGACTGAAGCTTTCTTT.

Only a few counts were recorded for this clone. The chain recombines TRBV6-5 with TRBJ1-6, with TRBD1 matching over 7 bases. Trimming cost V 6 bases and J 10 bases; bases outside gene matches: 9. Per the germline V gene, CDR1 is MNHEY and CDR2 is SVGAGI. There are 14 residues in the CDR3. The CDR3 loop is CASSRGQDKSPLHF. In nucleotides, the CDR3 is TGTGCCAGCAGCCGCGGACAGGACAAATCACCCCTCCACTTT.

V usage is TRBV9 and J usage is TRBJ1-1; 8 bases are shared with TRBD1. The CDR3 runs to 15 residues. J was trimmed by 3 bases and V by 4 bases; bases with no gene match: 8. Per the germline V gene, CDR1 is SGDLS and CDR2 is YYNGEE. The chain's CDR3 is CASSSQGAAHTEAFF. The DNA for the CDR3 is TGTGCCAGCAGCTCGCAGGGGGCGGCGCACACTGAAGCTTTCTTT.

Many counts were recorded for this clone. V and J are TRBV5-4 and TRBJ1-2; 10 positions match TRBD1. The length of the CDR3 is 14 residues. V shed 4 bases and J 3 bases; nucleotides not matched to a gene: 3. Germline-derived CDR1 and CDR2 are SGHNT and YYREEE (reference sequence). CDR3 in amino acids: CASSPGTGDYGYTF. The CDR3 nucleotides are TGTGCCAGCAGCCCCGGGACAGGGGACTATGGCTACACCTTC.

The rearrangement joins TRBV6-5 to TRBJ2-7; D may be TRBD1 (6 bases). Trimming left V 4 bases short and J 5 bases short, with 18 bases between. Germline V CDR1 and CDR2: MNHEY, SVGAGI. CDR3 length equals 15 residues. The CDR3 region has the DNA TGTGCCAGCAGTTTACCCCCCCAGGGGAACAACGAGCAGTACTTC. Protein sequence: CASSLPPQGNNEQYF.

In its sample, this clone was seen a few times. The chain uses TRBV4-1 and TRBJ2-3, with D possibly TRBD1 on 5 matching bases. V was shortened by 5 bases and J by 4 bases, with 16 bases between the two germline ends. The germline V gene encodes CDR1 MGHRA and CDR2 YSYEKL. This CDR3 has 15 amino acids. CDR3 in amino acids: CASSSHRMGPDTQYF. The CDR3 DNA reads TGCGCCAGCAGCTCCCACCGTATGGGGCCAGATACGCAGTATTTT.

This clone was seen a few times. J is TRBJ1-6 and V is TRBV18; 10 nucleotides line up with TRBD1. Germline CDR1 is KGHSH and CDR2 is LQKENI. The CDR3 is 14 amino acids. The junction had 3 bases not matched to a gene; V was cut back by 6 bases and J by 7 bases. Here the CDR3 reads CASSVDRGNSPLHF. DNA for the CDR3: TGTGCCAGCTCGGTGGACAGGGGGAATTCACCCCTCCACTTT.

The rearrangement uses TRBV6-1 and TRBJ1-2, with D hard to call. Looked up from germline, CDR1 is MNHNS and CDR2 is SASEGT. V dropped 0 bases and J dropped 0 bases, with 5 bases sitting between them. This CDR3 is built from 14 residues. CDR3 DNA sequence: TGTGCCAGCAGTGAAGCGTCAGCTAACTATGGCTACACCTTC. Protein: CASSEASANYGYTF.

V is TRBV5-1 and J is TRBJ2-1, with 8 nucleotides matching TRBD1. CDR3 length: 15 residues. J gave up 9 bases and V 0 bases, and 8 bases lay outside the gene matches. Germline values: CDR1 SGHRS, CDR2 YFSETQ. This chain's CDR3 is CASSLAADRGSEQFF. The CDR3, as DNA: TGCGCCAGCAGCTTGGCCGCTGACAGGGGATCTGAGCAGTTCTTC.

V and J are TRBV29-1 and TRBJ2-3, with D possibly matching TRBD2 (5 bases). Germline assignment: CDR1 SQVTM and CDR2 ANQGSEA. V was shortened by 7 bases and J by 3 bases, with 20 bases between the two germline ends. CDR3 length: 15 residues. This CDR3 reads CSAPGLEERTDTQYF. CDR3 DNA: TGCAGCGCCCCCGGATTGGAGGAGCGGACAGATACGCAGTATTTT.

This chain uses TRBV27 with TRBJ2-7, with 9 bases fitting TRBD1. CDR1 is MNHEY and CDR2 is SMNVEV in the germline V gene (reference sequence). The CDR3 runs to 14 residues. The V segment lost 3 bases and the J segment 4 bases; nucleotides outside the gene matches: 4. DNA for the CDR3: TGTGCCAGCAGTTTCGGACAGGGGCTGTACGAGCAGTACTTC. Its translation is CASSFGQGLYEQYF.

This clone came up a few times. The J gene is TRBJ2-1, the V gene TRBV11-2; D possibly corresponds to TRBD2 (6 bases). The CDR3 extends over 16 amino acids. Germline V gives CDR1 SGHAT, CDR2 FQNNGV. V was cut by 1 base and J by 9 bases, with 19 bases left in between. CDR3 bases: TGTGCCAGCAGCTTAGTAGCGGCTCTGGGTTGGGGTGAGCAGTTCTTC. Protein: CASSLVAALGWGEQFF.

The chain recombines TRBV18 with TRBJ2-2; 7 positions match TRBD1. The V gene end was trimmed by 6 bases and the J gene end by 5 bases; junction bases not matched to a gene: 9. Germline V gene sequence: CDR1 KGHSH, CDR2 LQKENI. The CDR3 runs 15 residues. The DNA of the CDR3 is TGTGCCAGCTCGTGGACAGGCGGTGATACCGGGGAGCTGTTTTTT. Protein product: CASSWTGGDTGELFF.

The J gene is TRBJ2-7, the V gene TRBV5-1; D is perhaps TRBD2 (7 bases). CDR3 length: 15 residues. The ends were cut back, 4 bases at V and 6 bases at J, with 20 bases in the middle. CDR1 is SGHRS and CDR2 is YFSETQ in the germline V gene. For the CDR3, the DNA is TGCGCCAGCAGCGAACGAGGGGGGACTACCTCCGAGCAGTACTTC. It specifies CASSERGGTTSEQYF.

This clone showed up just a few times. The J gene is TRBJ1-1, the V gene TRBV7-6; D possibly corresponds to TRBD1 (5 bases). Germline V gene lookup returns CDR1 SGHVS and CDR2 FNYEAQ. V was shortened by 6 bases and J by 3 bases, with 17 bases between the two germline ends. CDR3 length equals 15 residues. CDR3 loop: CASSPAGVGDTEAFF. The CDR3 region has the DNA TGTGCCAGCAGTCCCGCGGGGGTAGGGGACACTGAAGCTTTCTTT.

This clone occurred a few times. The CDR3 DNA is TGTGCCAGCTCACGGGGACAGCAAGAGACCCAGTACTTC. Its protein is CASSRGQQETQYF. J is TRBJ2-5 and V is TRBV18; 7 bases are shared with TRBD1. The germline CDR1 and CDR2 sequences are KGHSH and LQKENI. Trimming at V came to 4 bases and at J to 2 bases, leaving 1 base not matched to a gene. This CDR3 is built from 13 residues.

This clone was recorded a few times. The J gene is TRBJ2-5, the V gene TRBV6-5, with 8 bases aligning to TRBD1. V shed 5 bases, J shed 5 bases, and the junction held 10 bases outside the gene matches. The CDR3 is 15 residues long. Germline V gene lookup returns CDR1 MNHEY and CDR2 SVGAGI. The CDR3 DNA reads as TGTGCCAGCAGTCCTCAACAGGGGGTGGCCGAGACCCAGTACTTC. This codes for CASSPQQGVAETQYF.

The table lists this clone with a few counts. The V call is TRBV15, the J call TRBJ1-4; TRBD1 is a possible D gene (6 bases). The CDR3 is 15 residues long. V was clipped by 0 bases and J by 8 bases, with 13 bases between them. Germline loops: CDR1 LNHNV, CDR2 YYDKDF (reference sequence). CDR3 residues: CATSRDGGAGEKLFF. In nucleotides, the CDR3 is TGTGCCACCAGCAGAGATGGGGGGGCTGGAGAAAAACTGTTTTTT.

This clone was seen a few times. CDR3 region: CASSLDWGTGSYNEQFF. The CDR3 nucleotides are TGTGCCAGCAGCTTAGATTGGGGGACAGGTTCCTACAATGAGCAGTTCTTC. The chain couples TRBV11-2 to TRBJ2-1, with 8 bases that match TRBD1. CDR1 is SGHAT, CDR2 FQNNGV, per germline. The CDR3 contains 17 residues. Trimming took 0 bases from V and 1 from J; bases not matched to a gene: 5.

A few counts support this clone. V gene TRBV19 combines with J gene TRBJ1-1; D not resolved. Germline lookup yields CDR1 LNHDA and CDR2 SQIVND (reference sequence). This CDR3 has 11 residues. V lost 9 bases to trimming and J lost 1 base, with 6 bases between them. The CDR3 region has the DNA TGTGCCAGCGTTTGGAACACTGAAGCTTTCTTT. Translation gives CASVWNTEAFF. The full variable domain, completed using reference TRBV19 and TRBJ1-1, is DGGITQSPKYLFRKEGQNVTLSCEQNLNHDAMYWYRQDPGQGLRLIYYSQIVNDFQKGDIAEGYSVSREKKESFPLTVTSAQKNPTAFYLCASVWNTEAFFGQGTRLTVV.

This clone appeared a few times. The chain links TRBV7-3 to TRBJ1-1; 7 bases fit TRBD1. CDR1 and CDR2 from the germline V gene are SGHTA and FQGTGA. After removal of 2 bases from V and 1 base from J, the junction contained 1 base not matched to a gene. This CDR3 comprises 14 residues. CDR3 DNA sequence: TGTGCCAGCAGCTTATGGGACAGGAACACTGAAGCTTTCTTT. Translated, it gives CASSLWDRNTEAFF.

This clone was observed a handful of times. The DNA of the CDR3 is TGTGCCAGCAGGCCCTCGGGGGGATCCAAAAACATTCAGTACTTC. Its protein is CASRPSGGSKNIQYF. The genes are TRBV6-5 and TRBJ2-4, with 7 bases lining up with TRBD2. The CDR3 contains 15 residues. CDR1 and CDR2 (germline): MNHEY, SVGAGI. V lost 6 bases, J lost 2 bases, and 7 bases stayed unmatched.

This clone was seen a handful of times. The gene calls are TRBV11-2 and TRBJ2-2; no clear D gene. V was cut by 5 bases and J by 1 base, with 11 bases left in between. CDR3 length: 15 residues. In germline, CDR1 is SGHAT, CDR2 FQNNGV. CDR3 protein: CASSKLVVNTGELFF. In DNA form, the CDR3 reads TGTGCCAGCAGCAAGCTTGTCGTGAACACCGGGGAGCTGTTTTTT.

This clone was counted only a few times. The DNA of the CDR3 is TGTGCCAGCAGTCCCGGGACAGGAGTAGGGGAGCAGTACTTC. This sequence encodes CASSPGTGVGEQYF. V gene TRBV28 combines with J gene TRBJ2-7, with TRBD1 identical over 8 bases. V shed 5 bases and J 7 bases; nucleotides not matched to a gene: 10. Germline CDR1 MDHEN, CDR2 SYDVKM. The CDR3 covers 14 residues.

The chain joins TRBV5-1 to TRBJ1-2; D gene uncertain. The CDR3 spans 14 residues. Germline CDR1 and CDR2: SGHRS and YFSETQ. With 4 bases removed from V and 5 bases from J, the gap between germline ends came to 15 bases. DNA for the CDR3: TGCGCCAGCAGCGCGGACGGGATTTATTATGGCTACACCTTC. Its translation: CASSADGIYYGYTF.

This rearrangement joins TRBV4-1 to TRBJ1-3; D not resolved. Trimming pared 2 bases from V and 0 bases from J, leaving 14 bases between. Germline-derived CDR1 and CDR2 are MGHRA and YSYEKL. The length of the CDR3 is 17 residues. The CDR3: CASSQRTGVTSGNTIYF. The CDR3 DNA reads TGCGCCAGCAGCCAAAGGACCGGGGTGACCTCTGGAAACACCATATATTTT.

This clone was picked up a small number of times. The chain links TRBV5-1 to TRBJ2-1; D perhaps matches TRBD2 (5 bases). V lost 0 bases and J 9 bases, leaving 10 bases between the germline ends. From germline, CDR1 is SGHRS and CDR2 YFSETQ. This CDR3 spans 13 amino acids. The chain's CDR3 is CASSLASRGEQFF. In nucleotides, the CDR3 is TGCGCCAGCAGCTTGGCCTCCCGGGGTGAGCAGTTCTTC. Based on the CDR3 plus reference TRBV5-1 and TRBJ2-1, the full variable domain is KAGVTQTPRYLIKTRGQQVTLSCSPISGHRSVSWYQQTPGQGLQFLFEYFSETQRNKGNFPGRFSGRQFSNSRSEMNVSTLELGDSALYLCASSLASRGEQFFGPGTRLTVL.

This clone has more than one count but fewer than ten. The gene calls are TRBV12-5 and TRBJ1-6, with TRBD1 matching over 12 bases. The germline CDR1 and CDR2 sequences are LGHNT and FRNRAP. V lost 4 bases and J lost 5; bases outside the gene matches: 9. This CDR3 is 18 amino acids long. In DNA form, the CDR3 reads TGTGCTAGTGGTTACCGGGACAGGGGGCTTTCACATAATTCACCCCTCCACTTT. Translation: CASGYRDRGLSHNSPLHF.

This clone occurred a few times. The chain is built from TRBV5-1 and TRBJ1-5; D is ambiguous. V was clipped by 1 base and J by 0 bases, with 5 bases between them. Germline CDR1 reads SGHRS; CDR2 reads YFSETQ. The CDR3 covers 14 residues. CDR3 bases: TGCGCCAGCAGCTTGCGTCCTAGCAATCAGCCCCAGCATTTT. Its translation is CASSLRPSNQPQHF.